Sequencing of this T cell receptor (beta chain) was carried out in a study of CDR3 diversity in severe acne. The sample holds many counts of this clonotype. From the PCR reads, TCRdb called clonotypes with MiXCR, one entry per CDR3 protein. The sample lists about 85,000 distinct CDR3 sequences, about 48% occurring once. This TCR was sampled from a male donor in good health, serving as a control. Sequencing was performed on blood.

The CDR3 DNA follows: TGTGCCAGCAGTGTAAGGAGCACCGGGGAGCTGTTTTTT. Translation gives CASSVRSTGELFF. The genes are TRBV6-1 and TRBJ2-2; D unclear. Germline assignment: CDR1 MNHNS and CDR2 SASEGT. With 4 bases removed from V and 4 bases from J, the gap between germline ends came to 7 bases. CDR3 length: 13 amino acids.